Each of the 21 T cell receptor beta chains below was sequenced from the same sample in a study of blood T cells in healthy people across ages. Together with a sample-barcoded 5' primer, a J-beta primer mix was included in a second PCR lasting about 7 to 12 cycles. From the 5' RACE reads, TCRdb called clonotypes with MiXCR, one entry per CDR3 protein. The repertoire consists of about 800,000 distinct CDR3 sequences, with more than 20% occurring once and the leading ten covering more than 3%. The same sample was also studied in work on T cells of mothers and their children.

The sample taken for sequencing was blood. These receptors were obtained from a boy younger than 18 in good health.

The V call is TRBV10-3, the J call TRBJ1-1; maybe TRBD1 (5 bases). CDR1 is ENHRY and CDR2 is SYGVKD in the germline V gene. The CDR3 totals 14 residues. V was shortened by 6 bases and J by 0 bases, with 11 bases between the two germline ends. The DNA for the CDR3 is TGTGCCATCAGCCAGGGTCCGGTGAACACTGAAGCTTTCTTT. This gives the protein CAISQGPVNTEAFF.

This clonotype was observed a handful of times. The chain joins TRBV7-2 to TRBJ1-3; 7 positions agree with TRBD1. The V and J ends lost 2 bases and 5 bases, in that order; junction bases with no gene match: 3. This CDR3 is 14 amino acids long. The germline gives CDR1 SGHTA, CDR2 FQGNSA. CDR3 bases: TGTGCCAGCAGCTTACGACAGGGTAGAAACACCATATATTTT. Translated: CASSLRQGRNTIYF.

This rearrangement joins TRBV11-2 to TRBJ2-5, with 9 bases fitting TRBD2. V trimming: 5 bases; J trimming: 7 bases; junction bases outside the gene matches: 14. Germline CDR1 reads SGHAT; CDR2 reads FQNNGV. The CDR3 spans 16 residues. The CDR3 here is CASSRLGASGEGTQYF. As DNA, the CDR3 is TGTGCCAGCAGCCGCTTGGGGGCTAGCGGGGAGGGGACCCAGTACTTC.

The chain has TRBV4-2 and TRBJ1-5; D remains ambiguous. V lost 0 bases and J 2 bases, leaving 14 bases between the germline ends. CDR1 and CDR2 (germline): LGHNA, YNFKEQ. This CDR3 comprises 17 residues. The CDR3 nucleotides read TGTGCCAGCAGCCAAGAGGGTAGGCAGGTAGGCAATCAGCCCCAGCATTTT. Translation gives CASSQEGRQVGNQPQHF.

On this clonotype: Because it lacks the conserved phenylalanine or tryptophan at the end, this CDR3 is likely a read error. The genes are TRBV7-2 and TRBJ1-4; no firm D call. The CDR3 consists of 15 residues. The V and J ends lost 5 bases and 5 bases respectively, with 15 bases between them. Germline loops: CDR1 SGHTA, CDR2 FQGNSA. This chain's CDR3 is CASSAAWRSNEKLFS. CDR3 in DNA: TGTGCCAGCAGCGCGGCCTGGAGGAGCAATGAAAAACTGTTTTCT.

The J gene is TRBJ1-2, the V gene TRBV12-3 or TRBV12-4; 7 nucleotides agree with TRBD1. CDR3 length equals 13 residues. V trimming: 4 bases; J trimming: 8 bases; junction bases outside the gene matches: 7. This CDR3 is CASSSTGFGGYTF. Written as DNA, the CDR3 is TGTGCCAGCAGTTCGACAGGGTTTGGAGGCTACACCTTC.

The rearrangement joins TRBV28 to TRBJ2-6; perhaps TRBD2 as D (5 bases). CDR1 and CDR2 from the germline V gene are MDHEN and SYDVKM. With 3 bases removed from V and 4 bases from J, the gap between germline ends came to 16 bases. CDR3 length: 17 residues. Written as DNA, the CDR3 is TGTGCCAGCAGTTTTCTTTGGGGAGTACCAGGGGCCAACGTCCTGACTTTC. Its protein product is CASSFLWGVPGANVLTF.

The chain employs TRBV6-1 and TRBJ2-5; 7 bases line up with TRBD2. Germline V gives CDR1 MNHNS, CDR2 SASEGT. With V trimmed by 4 bases and J by 1 base, 3 bases remained unmatched. CDR3 size: 14 residues. CDR3 residues: CASSVPSGQETQYF. In nucleotides, the CDR3 is TGTGCCAGCAGTGTGCCTAGCGGCCAAGAGACCCAGTACTTC.

This clonotype came up a few times. The chain is built from TRBV29-1 and TRBJ2-7; D gene uncertain. Germline V gene sequence: CDR1 SQVTM, CDR2 ANQGSEA. The CDR3 has 12 amino acids. Trimming removed 1 base from V and 7 bases from J, with 11 bases in between. The CDR3 spells CSVEGVAGEQYF. CDR3 coding DNA: TGCAGCGTTGAAGGGGTAGCCGGTGAGCAGTACTTC.

The chain is built from TRBV11-2 and TRBJ2-2, with 9 bases identical to TRBD2. Germline V lookup: CDR1 SGHAT, CDR2 FQNNGV. J lost 1 base, V lost 5 bases, and 20 bases had no gene match. The CDR3 spans 21 residues. CDR3 loop: CASSQTGVAGGITLNTGELFF. Here the CDR3 DNA reads TGTGCCAGCAGCCAAACGGGGGTCGCGGGGGGGATAACGTTGAACACCGGGGAGCTGTTTTTT.

There are a few counts of this clonotype. The chain carries TRBV10-3 and TRBJ2-1; D gene unclear. There are 13 residues in the CDR3. From germline, CDR1 is ENHRY and CDR2 SYGVKD. The V gene lost 9 bases and the J gene lost 4 bases, with 13 bases spanning the gap. CDR3 nucleotides: TGTGCCATGGGTTCTGAGGAGTACAATGAGCAGTTCTTC. Amino acids: CAMGSEEYNEQFF.

Comment on this clonotype: At one boundary the junction diverges from the germline segment, which might be a read error. The chain uses TRBV7-2 and TRBJ2-5; possible D gene TRBD1, 5 bases. Judging by the DNA end, TRBJ2-1 fits better; the J call may be wrong. Germline V lookup: CDR1 SGHTA, CDR2 FQGNSA. The CDR3 is 16 amino acids. In DNA, the CDR3 is TGTGCCAGTAGCTTAAACTGGGCAGGGAAGGGCAATGAGCAGTTCTTC. This encodes CASSLNWAGKGNEQFF.

The sample holds a few counts of this clonotype. The chain uses TRBV24-1 and TRBJ2-3; D remains ambiguous. The CDR3 totals 13 residues. V lost 5 bases to trimming and J lost 6 bases, with 11 bases between them. CDR1 KGHDR and CDR2 SFDVKD come from the germline V gene. The DNA of the CDR3 is TGTGCCACCAGTGCGCCAAAGGCCGATACGCAGTATTTT. This codes for CATSAPKADTQYF.

This clonotype came up a few times. The chain recombines TRBV28 with TRBJ2-3, with D unresolved. The germline V gene encodes CDR1 MDHEN and CDR2 SYDVKM. The CDR3 extends over 13 amino acids. V lost 8 bases to trimming and J lost 8 bases, with 17 bases between them. The CDR3 region is CASLGEAEITQYF. DNA of the CDR3: TGTGCCAGCCTCGGCGAGGCGGAGATTACGCAGTATTTT.

This clonotype was picked up many times. CDR3 sequence (DNA): TGCAGTGCCCCACGACAGGGGGGGAGCTACGAGCAGTACTTC. It translates to CSAPRQGGSYEQYF. V gene TRBV20-1 combines with J gene TRBJ2-7; 9 nucleotides agree with TRBD1. This CDR3 is 14 amino acids long. V lost 6 bases to trimming and J lost 3 bases; unmatched junction nucleotides: 9. Per germline, CDR1 DFQATT and CDR2 SNEGSKA (reference sequence).

This sequence joins TRBV29-1 and TRBJ2-5, with 8 bases lining up with TRBD2. V trimming: 2 bases; J trimming: 0 bases; junction bases outside the gene matches: 2. Per germline, CDR1 SQVTM and CDR2 ANQGSEA. The CDR3 is 14 residues long. DNA for the CDR3: TGCAGCGTTGAACGAGCGGGGGACCAAGAGACCCAGTACTTC. Protein sequence: CSVERAGDQETQYF.

This clonotype was observed at least ten times. V usage is TRBV7-9 and J usage is TRBJ2-5; 8 bases are a match to TRBD2. Looked up from germline, CDR1 is SEHNR and CDR2 is FQNEAQ (reference sequence). The CDR3 has 13 amino acids. Trimming cost V 3 bases and J 5 bases; bases outside gene matches: 2. In DNA form, the CDR3 reads TGTGCCAGCAGCTTTAGCGGGGTGGAGACCCAGTACTTC. Translation: CASSFSGVETQYF. Complete variable domain (other parts from reference TRBV7-9 and TRBJ2-5): DTGVSQNPRHKITKRGQNVTFRCDPISEHNRLYWYRQTLGQGPEFLTYFQNEAQLEKSRLLSDRFSAERPKGSFSTLEIQRTEQGDSAMYLCASSFSGVETQYFGPGTRLLVL.

About this clonotype: Sequence at one end of the junction differs from germline and may be a read error. The V gene is TRBV7-9, the J gene TRBJ1-6; 10 bases map to TRBD1. Germline V gene data show CDR1 as SEHNR and CDR2 as FQNEAQ (reference sequence). CDR3 size: 17 residues. In nucleotides, the CDR3 is TGTACCAGCAGCGGGACAGGGGATAGTTCCTATAATTCACCCCTCCACTTT. Protein sequence: CTSSGTGDSSYNSPLHF.

In its sample, this clonotype was seen a few times. The gene calls are TRBV27 and TRBJ1-6; D possibly corresponds to TRBD1 (5 bases). CDR1 is MNHEY and CDR2 is SMNVEV in the germline V gene (reference sequence). Trimming cost V 7 bases and J 3 bases, with 10 bases left between them. The CDR3 loop spans 14 amino acids. CDR3 region: CASTDSFYNSPLHF. As DNA, the CDR3 is TGTGCCAGCACAGACAGTTTCTATAATTCACCCCTCCACTTT.

CDR3 in DNA: TGTGCCAGCAGTGGCGGACAGCGGGTCTTTCTCGAGCAGTACTTC. It yields the protein CASSGGQRVFLEQYF. The chain has TRBV28 and TRBJ2-7; TRBD1 or TRBD2 may be the D gene (6 bases each). From germline, CDR1 is MDHEN and CDR2 SYDVKM. Trimming removed 5 bases at V and 6 bases at J, with 20 bases between. The CDR3 runs 15 residues.

The chain joins TRBV21-1 to TRBJ2-5; the table assigns TRBD1, which was not confirmed against the DNA. The J call may be in error: the DNA end matches TRBJ2-7 better. TRBV21-1 is an annotated pseudogene. CDR3 size: 17 residues. The CDR3 region is CASSTRTRDRVTYEQYF. In nucleotides, the CDR3 is TGTGCCAGCAGCACGCGAACCCGGGACAGGGTGACCTACGAGCAGTACTTC.